This TCR beta chain was observed in a study of OX40 agonist ivuxolimab in advanced cancers. Regarding the complete study: The costimulatory receptor OX40 (CD134) was targeted by ivuxolimab, a fully human IgG2 agonistic monoclonal antibody. The monotherapy dose-escalation portion (N of about 57 patients) of the phase I ivuxolimab trial is reported in the paper. Prior anti-PD-1, anti-PD-L1 or anti-CTLA-4 therapy was permitted, and approximately 42% of dose-escalation patients had received checkpoint inhibitors. Intravenous ivuxolimab was administered to patients every 2 weeks at six dose levels: 0.01, 0.1, 0.3, 1.5, 3 and 10 mg/kg. Peripheral TCRbeta sequencing was intended to test whether TCR sequence diversity was altered and clonal T-cell expansion was caused by ivuxolimab. Of the 52 patients in dose escalation, about 19 had hepatocellular carcinoma, roughly 15 had melanoma, 9 had renal cell carcinoma and 9 had head and neck cancer. In the dose-escalation cohort, 82.7% of patients were male, and the mean age was approximately 60 years, with a range of about 23 to 80. Partial responses were achieved by three dose-escalation patients, of whom one had hepatocellular carcinoma and two had cutaneous melanoma.

The trial excluded patients who had a history of autoimmune disease or were on systemic immunosuppression. Peripheral blood for TCR sequencing was collected from all dose cohorts at baseline, on cycle 4 day 1, and on cycle 7 day 1. Samples came from an open-label, multicenter, first-in-human phase I dose-escalation trial of ivuxolimab. The trial enrolled adults with locally advanced or metastatic head and neck squamous cell, hepatocellular, melanoma or renal cell carcinoma. CD4+ and CD8+ T cells were sorted separately from peripheral blood before TCR sequencing. This clone has only a few counts. What this receptor recognizes is not known. No much larger clone exists at a distance of one base, and base qualities are not known. For sequencing of the TCRbeta CDR3 region, genomic DNA was extracted from the sorted cells. The immunoSEQ Assay was used for sequencing of TCRbeta CDR3 regions. Not all clones reach the TCRdb copy of this immuneACCESS table, which keeps in-frame sequences only. Checked studies attribute under half of the gap to unresolved V genes and leave the rest unexplained. Within this sample are about 77,000 clones, with more than 75% of them counted one time only. 6.2% of the sample is in the top ten clones.

Broad study findings and their caveats: Partial responders in the 0.1-3.0 mg/kg groups had among the lowest normalized peripheral clonal expansion, especially among CD8+ T cells. Antigen specificity was not determined for the clonally expanded peripheral T cells. At doses of 0.1 to 3.0 mg/kg, clonal expansion of both CD4+ and CD8+ blood T cells was observed from baseline to week 6. On average, CD8+ T cells showed more expanded clones than CD4+ T cells after ivuxolimab. Low levels of normalized T-cell clonal expansion were also seen in some patients who did not respond.

Based on the germline V gene (reference sequence), the CDR1 and CDR2 sequences are SGHKS and YYEKEE. V and J lose 0 bases and 0 bases, and a span of 9 bases separates them. Including the terminal cysteine and phenylalanine, the CDR3 comprises 15 residues. The only DNA kept is the CDR3, 45 bases in frame from the first base. The sequence joins TRBV5-5 to TRBJ2-5; the D gene cannot be resolved reliably. The source of this sequence is an adult with an advanced solid tumor such as melanoma, head and neck, liver or kidney cancer. The material was CD4+ or CD8+ T cells sorted from blood, obtained in a trial of the OX40 agonist ivuxolimab. The CDR3 region: CASSLGYGYQETQYF. At the DNA level, the sequence is TGTGCCAGCAGCTTGGGATACGGATACCAAGAGACCCAGTACTTC.